This T cell receptor (beta chain) stems from a study of T cell changes during pregnancy in multiple sclerosis. This clone was detected once. V gave up 1 base and J gave up 0 bases, with 8 bases separating them. Germline V gives CDR1 ENHRY, CDR2 SYGVKD. CDR3 size: 15 residues. Sequencing was performed with immunoSEQ multiplex PCR; in TCRdb, only in-frame clones are kept and a portion is missing. The sample holds more than 35,000 clones, 85% to 90% seen once. The material was CD4+ T cells from peripheral blood mononuclear cells, obtained before pregnancy. The chain has TRBV10-3 and TRBJ2-3; D ambiguous. This clonotype was obtained from a female donor with multiple sclerosis, enrolled in a pregnancy study. The CDR3 coding sequence is TGTGCCATCAGTGAGTTACTATCTAGCACAGATACGCAGTATTTT. It translates to CAISELLSSTDTQYF.